A selection of T cell receptor beta chains follows, all from one sample in a study of response to subunit inactivated influenza vaccine. TCRdb re-analysed the RT-PCR reads in MiXCR, keeping a single row per CDR3 protein. The data contain around 760,000 distinct CDR3 sequences, roughly 14% of them singletons. This material consisted of PBMCs from blood, taken 14 to 15 days before vaccination. The receptors here all came from a man over 45 who received an inactivated influenza vaccine. Both conserved end residues are part of each CDR3. D genes are given only for firm matches. Some rows have no size entry. The others give once, few or many, or a class for an expanded clone.

d_call	clone_size	v_call	j_call	cdr3_nt	cdr3_aa
TRBD1	.	TRBV12-3/TRBV12-4	TRBJ1-1	TGTGCCAGCAGTACAGGACAGGGTTCGGCTTTCTTT	CASSTGQGSAFF
TRBD1	few	TRBV28	TRBJ2-4	TGTGCCAGCAGTACCATCCGGGACAGGGCGGCCAAAAACATTCAGTACTTC	CASSTIRDRAAKNIQYF
.	few	TRBV4-2	TRBJ2-3	TGTGCCAGCAGCCCGCGAGGGCTGCAAGATACGCAGTATTTT	CASSPRGLQDTQYF
.	.	TRBV20-1	TRBJ2-7	TGCAGTGCTAGAGGTCTGGTGGGGGCTAAAGTCTACGAGCAGTACTTC	CSARGLVGAKVYEQYF
.	once	TRBV29-1	TRBJ1-2	TGCAGCGTTGCAGGCCGACTCAACTATGGCTACACCTTC	CSVAGRLNYGYTF
TRBD2	few	TRBV5-1	TRBJ2-7	TGCGCCAGCAGCTTGGAGGGGCGGGACTACTCCTACGAGCAGTACTTC	CASSLEGRDYSYEQYF
TRBD1	.	TRBV5-1	TRBJ2-3	TGCGCCAGCAGCTTGGCGACAGGGAACACAGATACGCAGTATTTT	CASSLATGNTDTQYF
TRBD2	.	TRBV10-2	TRBJ2-3	TGCGCCAGCAGACTAGCGGGGAACACAGATACGCAGTATTTT	CASRLAGNTDTQYF
TRBD1	few	TRBV5-4	TRBJ2-1	TGTGCCAGCAGCTTACAGGGACAGGGTCTAATTGAGACCTACAATGAGCAGTTCTTC	CASSLQGQGLIETYNEQFF
.	many	TRBV25-1	TRBJ1-5	TGTGCCAGCAGTGCCGCCGGTAATCAGCCCCAGCATTTT	CASSAAGNQPQHF
.	few	TRBV3-1	TRBJ2-7	TGTGCCAGCAGCGAGAGCGGCGAGCAGTACTTC	CASSESGEQYF
TRBD1	many	TRBV27	TRBJ2-7	TGTGCCAGCAGTCTCGGGACAGGGGGCGGTTACGAGCAGTACTTC	CASSLGTGGGYEQYF
TRBD1	.	TRBV20-1	TRBJ2-2	TGCAGTGCTAGAGATATTCAGGGACAGCGTACCGGGGAGCTGTTTTTT	CSARDIQGQRTGELFF
TRBD2	many	TRBV4-2	TRBJ2-3	TGTGCCAGCAGCCCTGGGTCTAGCGGGGGATACACAGATACGCAGTATTTT	CASSPGSSGGYTDTQYF
TRBD2	few	TRBV25-1	TRBJ2-1	TGTGCCAGCAGTGACCCGGGAGGGCCCAATGAGCAGTTCTTC	CASSDPGGPNEQFF
.	.	TRBV20-1	TRBJ2-6	TGCAGTGCTGAAAAGGAGTACTCTGGGGCCAACGTCCTGACTTTC	CSAEKEYSGANVLTF
.	few	TRBV25-1	TRBJ2-5	TGTGCCAGCAGTGAGCGGAGGGGGATCTTGGAAGAGACCCAGTACTTC	CASSERRGILEETQYF
TRBD2	few	TRBV10-3	TRBJ2-1	TGTGCCATCAGCCCGGGACTAGCGGCTTACAATGAGCAGTTCTTC	CAISPGLAAYNEQFF
TRBD2	few	TRBV27	TRBJ2-5	TGTGCCAGCCGGACTAGCGGGGTCCAAGAGACCCAGTACTTC	CASRTSGVQETQYF
.	.	TRBV4-2	TRBJ1-1	TGTGCCAGCAGCCAAGTGGCCCAGATGAACACTGAAGCTTTCTTT	CASSQVAQMNTEAFF
.	many	TRBV12-3/TRBV12-4	TRBJ2-7	TGTGCCAGCAGTTTGGGGACGGAACCATACGAGCAGTACTTC	CASSLGTEPYEQYF
.	.	TRBV7-2	TRBJ2-6	TGTGCCAGCAGCTTAGCCGCAGGTCCGGCTGGGGCCAACGTCCTGACTTTC	CASSLAAGPAGANVLTF
TRBD1	.	TRBV6-6	TRBJ1-2	TGTGCCAGCTGTCGACAGGGTAGGGATGGCTACACCTTC	CASCRQGRDGYTF
TRBD2	few	TRBV12-3/TRBV12-4	TRBJ2-2	TGTGCCAGCAGTTTAGCGCCGTTATGGGGACTAGCGGGGGGGCCAATCTCCGGGGAGCTGTTTTTT	CASSLAPLWGLAGGPISGELFF
TRBD2	few	TRBV5-1	TRBJ2-2	TGCGCCAGCAGCTCCATAGCGGGATCGAACACCGGGGAGCTGTTTTTT	CASSSIAGSNTGELFF
.	few	TRBV5-6	TRBJ1-2	TGTGCCAGCAGCTTGACCCGATATGGCTACACCTTC	CASSLTRYGYTF
.	.	TRBV5-1	TRBJ2-7	TGCGCCAGCAGCCGGGAGCACGAGCAGTACTTC	CASSREHEQYF
TRBD1	few	TRBV5-1	TRBJ1-2	TGCGCCAGCAGCGTGGGACAGGGGGGCGATGGCTACACCTTC	CASSVGQGGDGYTF
TRBD1	few	TRBV4-2	TRBJ1-5	TGTGCCAGCAGCCAAGGGACAGGGATTAGCAATCAGCCCCAGCATTTT	CASSQGTGISNQPQHF
TRBD2	.	TRBV5-4	TRBJ2-3	TGTGCCAGCAGCTTAACTAGCGGGAGATTACAGGATACGCAGTATTTT	CASSLTSGRLQDTQYF
.	.	TRBV18	TRBJ2-3	TGTGCCAGCTCACCAAGGGCCGCAGATACGCAGTATTTT	CASSPRAADTQYF
.	.	TRBV5-1	TRBJ2-7	TGCGCCAGCAGCCCAAACGGACCGTTCTCCTACGAGCAGTACTTC	CASSPNGPFSYEQYF
.	.	TRBV20-1	TRBJ2-4	TGCAGTGCTAGAGACGGAGGCAAAAACATTCAGTACTTC	CSARDGGKNIQYF
TRBD2	few	TRBV28	TRBJ2-7	TGTGCCAGCAGTTTACCAACCTCAGGGGATAGCGGGAGGCCCCCCTACGAGCAGTACTTC	CASSLPTSGDSGRPPYEQYF
.	.	TRBV20-1	TRBJ2-5	TGCAGTGCTAGGGACTATCAACAAGAGACCCAGTACTTC	CSARDYQQETQYF
.	many	TRBV4-2	TRBJ1-2	TGTGCCAGCAGCCAAGTCCTGGAGGGGAGCTATGGCTACACCTTC	CASSQVLEGSYGYTF
TRBD1	few	TRBV5-5	TRBJ1-2	TGTGCCAGCAGCCTTTTAGCGACAGGGGGCGTTGGCTACACCTTC	CASSLLATGGVGYTF
.	many	TRBV7-2	TRBJ1-4	TGTGCCAGCAGCCGGGGGGGTGGTAATGAAAAACTGTTTTTT	CASSRGGGNEKLFF
.	few	TRBV5-5	TRBJ1-1	TGTGCCAGCAGCCCTGGCTTGGCTGAAGCTTTCTTT	CASSPGLAEAFF
.	.	TRBV3-1	TRBJ2-4	TGTGCCAGCAGCCCCAGGGAGGACATTCAGTACTTC	CASSPREDIQYF
.	many	TRBV6-1	TRBJ2-3	TGTGCCAGCATCAAGGGGGTAGGGGGGCGGTCAGATACGCAGTATTTT	CASIKGVGGRSDTQYF
.	.	TRBV20-1	TRBJ2-1	TGCAGTGCTAGAGATCATGGAAGCGGCCCCTCCTACAATGAGCAGTTCTTC	CSARDHGSGPSYNEQFF
.	many	TRBV7-9	TRBJ1-1	TGTGCCAGCAGCTCGACGGGGGCAGGCACTGAAGCTTTCTTT	CASSSTGAGTEAFF
.	.	TRBV10-3	TRBJ2-7	TGTGCCATCAGTGAGGACTATAACTCCTACGAGCAGTACTTC	CAISEDYNSYEQYF
TRBD1	.	TRBV12-3/TRBV12-4	TRBJ1-1	TGTGCCAGCAGTTCGGGACAGTATTATGAAGCTTTCTTT	CASSSGQYYEAFF
TRBD2	few	TRBV5-5	TRBJ2-1	TGTGCCAGCAGCTTCAGGGAGGGGATGAACAATGAGCAGTTCTTC	CASSFREGMNNEQFF
.	few	TRBV7-2	TRBJ2-5	TGTGCCAGCAGCCCCAGCCGGCAAGAGACCCAGTACTTC	CASSPSRQETQYF
TRBD2	.	TRBV27	TRBJ2-1	TGTGCCAGCAGTTTATTCGAGAGCGGGAGCTCCTACAATGAGCAGTTCTTC	CASSLFESGSSYNEQFF
.	.	TRBV5-1	TRBJ2-5	TGCGCCAGCAGCCCGATCAGTGGAGGAGAGACCCAGTACTTC	CASSPISGGETQYF
TRBD2	few	TRBV7-2	TRBJ2-3	TGTGCCAGCAGCACCTTGACTAGCGGCCCCACAGATACGCAGTATTTT	CASSTLTSGPTDTQYF
TRBD1	.	TRBV6-5	TRBJ2-3	TGTGCCAGCAGTTCCACACGGACAGGGCGCCCCACAGATACGCAGTATTTT	CASSSTRTGRPTDTQYF
TRBD1	.	TRBV19	TRBJ2-1	TGTGCCAGTAGGCCCCCGGACAGGGGTCGTGAGCAGTTCTTC	CASRPPDRGREQFF
.	.	TRBV29-1	TRBJ2-7	TGCAGCGCGCGCAGGTTAGCTTTTCCCTACGAGCAGTACTTC	CSARRLAFPYEQYF
TRBD2	.	TRBV28	TRBJ2-5	TGTGCCAGCAAATGGAGGGAGGGCCAAGAGACCCAGTACTTC	CASKWREGQETQYF
.	many	TRBV5-1	TRBJ1-3	TGCGCCAGCAGCTTGATGGGCCTTACCTCTGGAAACACCATATATTTT	CASSLMGLTSGNTIYF